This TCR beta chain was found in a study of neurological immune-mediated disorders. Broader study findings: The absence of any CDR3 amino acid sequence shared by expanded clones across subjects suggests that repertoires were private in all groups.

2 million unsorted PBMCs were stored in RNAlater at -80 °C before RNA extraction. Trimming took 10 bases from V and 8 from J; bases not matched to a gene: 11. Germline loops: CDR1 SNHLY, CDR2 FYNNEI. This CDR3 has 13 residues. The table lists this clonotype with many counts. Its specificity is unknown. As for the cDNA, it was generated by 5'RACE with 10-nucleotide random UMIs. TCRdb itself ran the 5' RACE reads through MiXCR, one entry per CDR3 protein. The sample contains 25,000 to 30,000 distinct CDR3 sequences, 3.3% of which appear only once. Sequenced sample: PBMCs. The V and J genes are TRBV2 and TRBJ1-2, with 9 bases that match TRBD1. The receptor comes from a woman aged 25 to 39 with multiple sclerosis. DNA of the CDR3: TGTGCCACGAACCGCGCCACAGGGGGCGGCTACACCTTC. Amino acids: CATNRATGGGYTF.